Listed below are T cell receptor beta chains from one sample, sequenced in a study of cytomegalovirus exposure and HLA in healthy donors. The table came from immunoSEQ multiplex PCR; TCRdb's copy has only in-frame clones and leaves some out. The repertoire table contains tens of thousands of clones. Material: PBMCs. The source of these receptors is a woman aged 40 to 49 in good health and CMV-seronegative. Each CDR3 is given with its conserved first and last residue. The order of the fields is D gene, V gene, J gene, CDR3 protein, CDR3 DNA. The D gene is left open where the match is weak.

D gene: .; V gene: TRBV29-1; J gene: TRBJ2-3; CDR3 protein: CSVLDRYKSTDTQYF; CDR3 DNA: TGCAGCGTTTTAGACAGGTATAAGAGCACAGATACGCAGTATTTT
D gene: .; V gene: TRBV4-2; J gene: TRBJ1-1; CDR3 protein: CASSASAGSNTEAFF; CDR3 DNA: TGTGCCAGCAGCGCCTCCGCAGGATCGAACACTGAAGCTTTCTTT
D gene: TRBD1; V gene: TRBV6-1; J gene: TRBJ1-1; CDR3 protein: CASSELWTGNTEAFF; CDR3 DNA: TGTGCCAGCAGTGAACTCTGGACAGGAAACACTGAAGCTTTCTTT
D gene: .; V gene: TRBV7-9; J gene: TRBJ1-4; CDR3 protein: CASSPGWGGEKLFF; CDR3 DNA: TGTGCCAGCAGCCCCGGCTGGGGCGGTGAAAAACTGTTTTTT
D gene: .; V gene: TRBV19; J gene: TRBJ1-1; CDR3 protein: CASSITPRRVNTEAFF; CDR3 DNA: TGTGCCAGTAGTATAACCCCGAGGAGGGTCAACACTGAAGCTTTCTTT
D gene: .; V gene: TRBV2; J gene: TRBJ2-3; CDR3 protein: CASSVERSTDTQYF; CDR3 DNA: TGTGCCAGCAGCGTGGAGCGGAGCACAGATACGCAGTATTTT
D gene: .; V gene: TRBV30; J gene: TRBJ1-3; CDR3 protein: CAWRNDISGNTIYF; CDR3 DNA: TGTGCCTGGAGGAATGACATCTCTGGAAACACCATATATTTT
D gene: TRBD1; V gene: TRBV7-3; J gene: TRBJ1-2; CDR3 protein: CASSPRQGRGYTF; CDR3 DNA: TGTGCCAGCAGCCCTCGACAGGGTCGTGGCTACACCTTC
D gene: .; V gene: TRBV18; J gene: TRBJ2-3; CDR3 protein: CASSPRDLALSTDTQYF; CDR3 DNA: TGTGCCAGCTCACCACGGGACCTAGCGCTCAGCACAGATACGCAGTATTTT
D gene: TRBD1; V gene: TRBV5-1; J gene: TRBJ1-4; CDR3 protein: CASSADRSNEKLFF; CDR3 DNA: TGCGCCAGCAGCGCGGACAGGAGTAATGAAAAACTGTTTTTT
D gene: TRBD1; V gene: TRBV6-5; J gene: TRBJ1-1; CDR3 protein: CASSFDRVNTEAFF; CDR3 DNA: TGTGCCAGCAGTTTCGACAGGGTGAACACTGAAGCTTTCTTT
D gene: TRBD2; V gene: TRBV7-9; J gene: TRBJ2-5; CDR3 protein: CASSFSGGGRETQYF; CDR3 DNA: TGTGCCAGCAGCTTCAGCGGGGGGGGCCGTGAGACCCAGTACTTC
D gene: .; V gene: TRBV7-2; J gene: TRBJ1-6; CDR3 protein: CASSVDTTYNSPLHF; CDR3 DNA: TGTGCCAGCAGCGTCGACACGACCTATAATTCACCCCTCCACTTT
D gene: .; V gene: TRBV5-1; J gene: TRBJ2-1; CDR3 protein: CASGLRGAIEQFF; CDR3 DNA: TGCGCCAGCGGCCTGCGGGGTGCTATCGAGCAGTTCTTC
D gene: .; V gene: TRBV5-6; J gene: TRBJ2-7; CDR3 protein: CASSPRAGSTYEQYF; CDR3 DNA: TGTGCCAGCAGCCCTAGGGCGGGGAGTACCTACGAGCAGTACTTC
D gene: TRBD2; V gene: TRBV7-2; J gene: TRBJ2-7; CDR3 protein: CASSPWTSRKYEQYF; CDR3 DNA: TGTGCCAGCAGCCCCTGGACTAGCAGAAAGTACGAGCAGTACTTC
D gene: TRBD1; V gene: TRBV30; J gene: TRBJ1-5; CDR3 protein: CAWTKTGVNNQPQHF; CDR3 DNA: TGTGCCTGGACTAAGACAGGGGTGAACAATCAGCCCCAGCATTTT
D gene: .; V gene: TRBV20-1; J gene: TRBJ2-3; CDR3 protein: CSAYPADTQYF; CDR3 DNA: TGCAGCGCCTACCCTGCAGATACGCAGTATTTT
D gene: .; V gene: TRBV21-1; J gene: TRBJ1-5; CDR3 protein: CASSKVMGQNSNQPQHF; CDR3 DNA: TGTGCCAGCAGCAAAGTCATGGGACAGAATAGCAATCAGCCCCAGCATTTT
D gene: .; V gene: TRBV19; J gene: TRBJ2-2; CDR3 protein: CASSLRGGELFF; CDR3 DNA: TGTGCCAGTAGCCTCAGGGGTGGGGAGCTGTTTTTT
D gene: TRBD1; V gene: TRBV28; J gene: TRBJ2-6; CDR3 protein: CASTRRQGAAGANVLTF; CDR3 DNA: TGTGCCAGCACCCGGCGACAGGGGGCCGCTGGGGCCAACGTCCTGACTTTC
D gene: .; V gene: TRBV30; J gene: TRBJ2-1; CDR3 protein: CAWSVGGPEQFF; CDR3 DNA: TGTGCCTGGAGTGTTGGAGGCCCTGAGCAGTTCTTC
D gene: TRBD2; V gene: TRBV28; J gene: TRBJ2-3; CDR3 protein: CASKPSGGAVDTQYF; CDR3 DNA: TGTGCCAGCAAGCCTAGCGGGGGGGCTGTAGATACGCAGTATTTT
D gene: .; V gene: TRBV15; J gene: TRBJ1-2; CDR3 protein: CATSRDRWGVEGYTF; CDR3 DNA: TGTGCCACCAGCAGAGATCGTTGGGGGGTTGAAGGCTACACCTTC
D gene: .; V gene: TRBV20-1; J gene: TRBJ1-2; CDR3 protein: CSARVSPGYTF; CDR3 DNA: TGCAGTGCTAGAGTGAGTCCCGGCTACACCTTC
D gene: TRBD1; V gene: TRBV5-8; J gene: TRBJ1-5; CDR3 protein: CASSPRQGAYSGNQPQHF; CDR3 DNA: TGTGCCAGCAGCCCTCGACAGGGAGCATATAGCGGCAATCAGCCCCAGCATTTT
D gene: .; V gene: TRBV30; J gene: TRBJ1-6; CDR3 protein: CAWSNDAFGSPLHF; CDR3 DNA: TGTGCCTGGAGTAACGATGCCTTCGGGTCACCCCTCCACTTT
D gene: .; V gene: TRBV5-1; J gene: TRBJ2-7; CDR3 protein: CASSLGNYEQYF; CDR3 DNA: TGCGCCAGCAGCTTGGGTAACTACGAGCAGTACTTC
D gene: .; V gene: TRBV7-9; J gene: TRBJ1-5; CDR3 protein: CASSSSDQPQHF; CDR3 DNA: TGTGCCAGCAGCTCTAGTGATCAGCCCCAGCATTTT
D gene: .; V gene: TRBV7-2; J gene: TRBJ1-2; CDR3 protein: CASSLDWAGYTF; CDR3 DNA: TGTGCCAGCAGCTTGGACTGGGCTGGCTACACCTTC
D gene: .; V gene: TRBV30; J gene: TRBJ2-5; CDR3 protein: CAWSRWRGQETQYF; CDR3 DNA: TGTGCCTGGAGTCGATGGAGGGGCCAGGAGACCCAGTACTTC
D gene: .; V gene: TRBV5-6; J gene: TRBJ2-7; CDR3 protein: CASSSLYEQYF; CDR3 DNA: TGTGCCAGCAGCTCCCTCTACGAGCAGTACTTC
D gene: .; V gene: TRBV28; J gene: TRBJ1-6; CDR3 protein: CASSSTGLDSPLHF; CDR3 DNA: TGTGCCAGCAGTTCAACAGGTTTAGACTCACCCCTCCACTTT
D gene: TRBD1; V gene: TRBV2; J gene: TRBJ1-4; CDR3 protein: CAGGQGVTNEKLFF; CDR3 DNA: TGTGCCGGGGGACAGGGGGTAACTAATGAAAAACTGTTTTTT
D gene: .; V gene: TRBV7-9; J gene: TRBJ1-2; CDR3 protein: CASSFQDIPNYGYTF; CDR3 DNA: TGTGCCAGCAGCTTTCAGGACATCCCTAACTATGGCTACACCTTC
D gene: TRBD1; V gene: TRBV10-1; J gene: TRBJ1-1; CDR3 protein: CATLSPRQGAYTEAFF; CDR3 DNA: TGCGCCACCCTAAGTCCCCGACAGGGGGCATACACTGAAGCTTTCTTT
D gene: .; V gene: TRBV7-8; J gene: TRBJ1-1; CDR3 protein: CASSLNRGNTEAFF; CDR3 DNA: TGTGCCAGCAGCTTAAATCGCGGGAACACTGAAGCTTTCTTT
D gene: TRBD1; V gene: TRBV2; J gene: TRBJ1-1; CDR3 protein: CASRGGQGAVEAFF; CDR3 DNA: TGTGCCAGCAGGGGGGGACAGGGGGCGGTTGAAGCTTTCTTT
D gene: TRBD1; V gene: TRBV28; J gene: TRBJ1-5; CDR3 protein: CASSRTGGGNQPQHF; CDR3 DNA: TGTGCCAGCAGTCGAACAGGGGGCGGCAATCAGCCCCAGCATTTT
D gene: TRBD1; V gene: TRBV28; J gene: TRBJ2-6; CDR3 protein: CASSSGQGSSGANVLTF; CDR3 DNA: TGTGCCAGCAGTTCGGGACAGGGAAGCTCTGGGGCCAACGTCCTGACTTTC
D gene: .; V gene: TRBV18; J gene: TRBJ2-7; CDR3 protein: CASSLFERVGSYEQYF; CDR3 DNA: TGTGCCAGCTCACTTTTTGAGCGGGTAGGCTCCTACGAGCAGTACTTC
D gene: TRBD1; V gene: TRBV2; J gene: TRBJ2-7; CDR3 protein: CASKQGTGEQYF; CDR3 DNA: TGTGCCAGCAAACAGGGGACCGGGGAGCAGTACTTC